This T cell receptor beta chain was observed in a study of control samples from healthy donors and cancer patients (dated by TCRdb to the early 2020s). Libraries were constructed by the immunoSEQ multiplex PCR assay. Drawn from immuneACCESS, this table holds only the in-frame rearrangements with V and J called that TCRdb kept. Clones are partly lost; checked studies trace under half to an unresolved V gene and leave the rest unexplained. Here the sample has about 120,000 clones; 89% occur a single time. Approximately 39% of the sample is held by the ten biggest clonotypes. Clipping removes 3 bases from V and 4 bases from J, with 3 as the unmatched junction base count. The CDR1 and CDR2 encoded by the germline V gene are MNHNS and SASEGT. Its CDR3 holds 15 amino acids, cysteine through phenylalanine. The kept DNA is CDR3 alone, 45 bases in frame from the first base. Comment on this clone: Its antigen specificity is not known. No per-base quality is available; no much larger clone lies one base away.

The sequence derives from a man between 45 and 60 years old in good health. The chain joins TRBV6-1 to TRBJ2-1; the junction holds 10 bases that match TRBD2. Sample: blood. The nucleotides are TGTGCCAGCAGTGAGGCTAGCGGGGGATACAATGAGCAGTTCTTC. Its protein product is CASSEASGGYNEQFF.